This paragraph covers one T cell receptor (beta chain) sequence. The sample originates from a study of blood T cell repertoires in COVID-19. Across the study: COVID-19 samples, acute and convalescent, were from the United States, Italy and Spain.

Germline V gene sequence: CDR1 SGHRS, CDR2 YFSETQ. This CDR3 spans 15 amino acids. J was trimmed by 7 bases and V by 0 bases; bases with no gene match: 4. Clones were read by immunoSEQ multiplex PCR, and TCRdb kept only the in-frame ones, dropping some. The sample consists of fewer than 250,000 clones, about 85% of them appearing once. The receptor's source is a woman in her forties in a cohort exposed to, infected with or recovered from COVID-19 (not recorded which). V usage is TRBV5-1 and J usage is TRBJ1-4; TRBD1 agrees at 9 bases. What was sequenced was PBMCs or T cells enriched from blood (not recorded which). The CDR3 reads CASSLAGQGAEKLFF. CDR3 nucleotide sequence: TGCGCCAGCAGCTTGGCGGGACAGGGCGCTGAAAAACTGTTTTTT.